The 22 T cell receptor beta chains presented below share a single source sample, sequenced in a study of T cell changes during pregnancy in multiple sclerosis. Clones were sequenced by immunoSEQ multiplex PCR, and TCRdb holds only the in-frame ones, with some missing. The sample has some 67,000 clones, 92% seen once. This sample comprised peripheral blood, obtained after pregnancy. These receptors were obtained from a female donor with multiple sclerosis, enrolled in a pregnancy study.

The chain links TRBV6-5 to TRBJ2-2; weak D call: TRBD1 (6 bases). The germline gives CDR1 MNHEY, CDR2 SVGAGI. V was trimmed by 6 bases and J by 3 bases, leaving 11 bases between them. CDR3 length: 14 residues. The CDR3 protein is CASRRHRDTGELFF. The CDR3 DNA follows: TGTGCCAGCAGGCGACACAGGGACACCGGGGAGCTGTTTTTT.

As concerns this clone: A junction end diverges from the germline sequence, so it may reflect a read error. CDR3 sequence reads: CASSLSGTSIIF. The CDR3 DNA follows: TGTGCCAGCAGTCTATCCGGGACTAGTATAATCTTC. V and J are TRBV6-5 and TRBJ2-1, with 8 bases that match TRBD2. CDR1 and CDR2 (germline): MNHEY, SVGAGI. The CDR3 is 12 amino acids.

The chain has TRBV9 and TRBJ2-7; 7 bases align to TRBD2. This CDR3 contains 15 residues. Looked up from germline, CDR1 is SGDLS and CDR2 is YYNGEE. Losses at the gene ends were 4 bases for V and 5 bases for J; bases not matched to a gene: 12. As DNA, the CDR3 is TGTGCCAGCAGCTTTAGTGGGGGGGGAGCCGACGAGCAGTACTTC. As protein: CASSFSGGGADEQYF.

This chain connects TRBV4-1 to TRBJ1-1; no firm D call. Germline V gives CDR1 MGHRA, CDR2 YSYEKL. Trimming removed 4 bases from V and 1 base from J, with 7 bases in between. This CDR3 has 13 residues. The CDR3 DNA reads TGCGCCAGCAGCCCCTTTTCGAACACTGAAGCTTTCTTT. Encoded protein: CASSPFSNTEAFF.

The chain combines TRBV9 with TRBJ2-5, with 14 positions matching TRBD2. V shed 2 bases and J 3 bases; nucleotides not matched to a gene: 0. Germline V gives CDR1 SGDLS, CDR2 YYNGEE. The CDR3 is 15 amino acids. CDR3: CASSVGLAGEETQYF. CDR3 in DNA: TGTGCCAGCAGCGTGGGACTAGCGGGGGAAGAGACCCAGTACTTC.

This chain joins TRBV7-6 and TRBJ1-3, with D perhaps matching TRBD1 (6 bases). This CDR3 has 17 residues. In germline, CDR1 is SGHVS, CDR2 FNYEAQ. The ends were cut back, 5 bases at V and 1 base at J, with 18 bases in the middle. This CDR3 reads CASSQLGQLNSGNTIYF. The CDR3 DNA is TGTGCCAGCAGCCAACTAGGACAGTTAAATTCTGGAAACACCATATATTTT.

This clone was recorded once. The CDR3 reads CASSFPLARETQYF. The CDR3 DNA reads as TGTGCCAGCAGCTTCCCCCTAGCCCGAGAGACCCAGTACTTC. The rearrangement uses TRBV7-9 and TRBJ2-5, with TRBD2 as a possible D gene (5 bases). Germline V gene sequence: CDR1 SEHNR, CDR2 FQNEAQ (reference sequence). With 3 bases removed from V and 4 bases from J, the gap between germline ends came to 12 bases. CDR3 length: 14 residues.

The chain employs TRBV19 and TRBJ2-5; no definite D call. V was clipped by 2 bases and J by 4 bases, with 5 bases between them. CDR1 is LNHDA, CDR2 SQIVND, per germline (reference sequence). This CDR3 is built from 12 residues. CDR3 amino acids: CASSIRLETQYF. Written as DNA, the CDR3 is TGTGCCAGTAGTATACGGTTAGAGACCCAGTACTTC.

V gene TRBV10-3 combines with J gene TRBJ2-3; D is ambiguous. V was pared by 4 bases and J by 4 bases, with 12 bases between. The CDR3 extends over 14 amino acids. Germline CDR1 reads ENHRY; CDR2 reads SYGVKD. The CDR3, as DNA: TGTGCCATCAGTGCCATTGACTCTGCAGATACGCAGTATTTT. Residues: CAISAIDSADTQYF.

The V gene is TRBV11-3, the J gene TRBJ2-1, with TRBD2 matching over 12 bases. Germline V gene data show CDR1 as SGHNT and CDR2 as YENEEA. The V segment lost 2 bases and the J segment 7 bases; nucleotides outside the gene matches: 3. The CDR3 covers 15 residues. DNA for the CDR3: TGTGCCAGCAGCTTACTAGCGGGAGGGCCAAATGAGCAGTTCTTC. Translating it yields CASSLLAGGPNEQFF.

V usage is TRBV5-1 and J usage is TRBJ2-7, with D possibly TRBD1 on 5 matching bases. V dropped 6 bases and J dropped 3 bases, with 13 bases sitting between them. Germline V gene sequence: CDR1 SGHRS, CDR2 YFSETQ. This CDR3 has 13 residues. CDR3: CASKGVPSYEQYF. The DNA for the CDR3 is TGCGCCAGCAAAGGGGTACCAAGCTACGAGCAGTACTTC. The full variable domain, its missing parts supplied by reference TRBV5-1 and TRBJ2-7, is KAGVTQTPRYLIKTRGQQVTLSCSPISGHRSVSWYQQTPGQGLQFLFEYFSETQRNKGNFPGRFSGRQFSNSRSEMNVSTLELGDSALYLCASKGVPSYEQYFGPGTRLTVT.

V usage is TRBV4-2 and J usage is TRBJ1-1; 7 bases are shared with TRBD1. CDR3 length: 15 amino acids. CDR1 is LGHNA, CDR2 YNFKEQ, per germline. Germline trimming cut 1 base from V and 1 base from J; bases unmatched to any gene: 3. CDR3 DNA sequence: TGTGCCAGCAGCCAAGTATACAGGGGGAACACTGAAGCTTTCTTT. Translation: CASSQVYRGNTEAFF.

The chain recombines TRBV7-9 with TRBJ1-1; 8 bases align to TRBD1. The V gene end was trimmed by 3 bases and the J gene end by 8 bases; junction bases not matched to a gene: 2. Germline V CDR1 and CDR2: SEHNR, FQNEAQ (reference sequence). CDR3 size: 12 residues. The CDR3 DNA reads TGTGCCAGCAGCTTTACAGGGGGGGAAGCTTTCTTT. Amino acids: CASSFTGGEAFF.

V and J are TRBV5-1 and TRBJ2-5, with 10 bases aligning to TRBD1. This CDR3 is built from 17 residues. V shed 0 bases, J shed 4 bases, and the junction held 9 bases outside the gene matches. Looked up from germline, CDR1 is SGHRS and CDR2 is YFSETQ. The CDR3, as DNA: TGCGCCAGCAGCTTGGAACCCGGGACAGGGGCCAGAGAGACCCAGTACTTC. Its protein is CASSLEPGTGARETQYF.

The chain employs TRBV7-9 and TRBJ1-2, with D tentatively TRBD1 (6 bases). This CDR3 has 13 residues. CDR1 is SEHNR, CDR2 FQNEAQ, per germline (reference sequence). V dropped 6 bases and J dropped 4 bases, with 12 bases sitting between them. In DNA, the CDR3 is TGTGCCAGCAGACCCGGACAGACCTATGGCTACACCTTC. This gives the protein CASRPGQTYGYTF.

V is TRBV11-2 and J is TRBJ1-1; unclear D gene. Trimming cost V 0 bases and J 1 base, with 9 bases left between them. Germline V lookup: CDR1 SGHAT, CDR2 FQNNGV. The CDR3 totals 15 residues. The CDR3 DNA reads as TGTGCCAGCAGCTTAGATCTTGGCCCGAACACTGAAGCTTTCTTT. It specifies CASSLDLGPNTEAFF.

The rearrangement uses TRBV5-5 and TRBJ2-7; 12 nucleotides line up with TRBD1. V shed 3 bases and J 4 bases; nucleotides not matched to a gene: 5. The CDR3 covers 15 residues. CDR1 SGHKS and CDR2 YYEKEE come from the germline V gene (reference sequence). CDR3 sequence (DNA): TGTGCCAGCAGCTCCGGGACAGGGGGCGTTTACGAGCAGTACTTC. Encoded protein: CASSSGTGGVYEQYF.

The gene calls are TRBV6-4 and TRBJ1-2; no clear D gene. Trimming removed 4 bases at V and 4 bases at J, with 10 bases between. CDR3 length: 13 amino acids. Germline values: CDR1 MRHNA, CDR2 SNTAGT. The CDR3 DNA follows: TGTGCCAGCAGTGCGGTCGAGGGCTATGGCTACACCTTC. It specifies CASSAVEGYGYTF.

This clone occurred once. Different DNA sequences within this sample yield the same CDR3. V usage is TRBV5-1 and J usage is TRBJ2-7, with 8 bases lining up with TRBD2. Germline V gives CDR1 SGHRS, CDR2 YFSETQ. The trim removed 0 bases at V and 2 bases at J, leaving 1 base unmatched. There are 14 residues in the CDR3. DNA for the CDR3: TGCGCCAGCAGCTTGGCCGGGAGGGCCTACGAGCAGTACTTC. Translating it yields CASSLAGRAYEQYF. Together with reference TRBV5-1 and TRBJ2-7, the CDR3 gives the full variable domain: KAGVTQTPRYLIKTRGQQVTLSCSPISGHRSVSWYQQTPGQGLQFLFEYFSETQRNKGNFPGRFSGRQFSNSRSEMNVSTLELGDSALYLCASSLAGRAYEQYFGPGTRLTVT.

The V call is TRBV5-1, the J call TRBJ2-3; 7 nucleotides match TRBD1. V was pared by 2 bases and J by 0 bases, with 3 bases of the junction left unmatched. Germline CDR1 and CDR2: SGHRS and YFSETQ. This CDR3 is 15 amino acids long. This CDR3 reads CASSLDRVSTDTQYF. The CDR3 coding sequence is TGCGCCAGCAGCTTAGACAGGGTTAGCACAGATACGCAGTATTTT.

The chain couples TRBV19 to TRBJ2-7; the D gene is possibly TRBD2 (6 bases). CDR3 size: 12 residues. Germline values: CDR1 LNHDA, CDR2 SQIVND (reference sequence). V was shortened by 1 base and J by 5 bases, with 6 bases between the two germline ends. The CDR3 region is CASSIAGDEQYF. The CDR3 nucleotides are TGTGCCAGTAGTATAGCGGGAGACGAGCAGTACTTC. The complete variable domain, with remaining parts taken from reference TRBV19 and TRBJ2-7, reads DGGITQSPKYLFRKEGQNVTLSCEQNLNHDAMYWYRQDPGQGLRLIYYSQIVNDFQKGDIAEGYSVSREKKESFPLTVTSAQKNPTAFYLCASSIAGDEQYFGPGTRLTVT.

This sequence joins TRBV7-9 and TRBJ2-7; D unresolved. Germline CDR1 SEHNR, CDR2 FQNEAQ (reference sequence). Between the trimmed V and J ends, which lost 0 bases and 2 bases, there was a span of 11 bases. This CDR3 comprises 15 residues. The CDR3 nucleotides are TGTGCCAGCAGCTTAGCGCAGGTCCAGACCTACGAGCAGTACTTC. Protein product: CASSLAQVQTYEQYF. Full variable domain (outside the CDR3, taken from reference TRBV7-9 and TRBJ2-7): DTGVSQNPRHKITKRGQNVTFRCDPISEHNRLYWYRQTLGQGPEFLTYFQNEAQLEKSRLLSDRFSAERPKGSFSTLEIQRTEQGDSAMYLCASSLAQVQTYEQYFGPGTRLTVT.